Listed here are 29 T cell receptor beta chains from one sample, sequenced in a study of follicular helper T cells after annual influenza vaccination. Some clones are missing from TCRdb's copy, which holds only in-frame ones; the method was immunoSEQ multiplex PCR. The sample yields thousands of clones, around 82% seen once. Time point: 2014-2015 season, pre-vaccination. Sequences were derived from CXCR5+ CD38- circulating T follicular helper cells from blood, sampled on the day of influenza vaccination. As to subset: circulating Tfh, non-naive CD4+CXCR5+PD-1+ (ICOS+CD38+ or ICOS-CD38-). The receptors originated from an adult who received the influenza vaccine.

The chain joins TRBV19 to TRBJ2-7, with 8 bases matching TRBD1. V was pared by 4 bases and J by 2 bases, with 4 bases of the junction left unmatched. The CDR3 runs 14 residues. The germline V gene has CDR1 LNHDA and CDR2 SQIVND (reference sequence). The DNA for the CDR3 is TGTGCCAGTAGTACAACGACAGGGGCCTACGAGCAGTACTTC. This sequence encodes CASSTTTGAYEQYF.

This chain joins TRBV23-1 and TRBJ1-1, with D possibly being TRBD1 (5 bases). TRBV23-1 belongs to the ORF category, with a function that is uncertain. The CDR3 totals 15 residues. Trimming removed 0 bases from V and 13 bases from J, with 21 bases in between. As DNA, the CDR3 is TGCGCCAGCAGTCAATCGTTTGTCGGTGGACACCGAGGTTTCTTT. Its translation: CASSQSFVGGHRGFF.

V is TRBV7-7 and J is TRBJ2-5, with D unclear. From germline, CDR1 is SSHAT and CDR2 FNYEAQ (reference sequence). Trimming cost V 5 bases and J 1 base, with 11 bases left between them. CDR3 length: 14 amino acids. CDR3 coding DNA: TGTGCCAGCAGCCCCCCGGCTGTCCAAGAGACCCAGTACTTC. The encoded protein is CASSPPAVQETQYF.

J is TRBJ1-5 and V is TRBV30, with D perhaps TRBD1 (5 bases). Between the trimmed V and J ends, which lost 2 bases and 5 bases, there was a span of 10 bases. The CDR3 loop spans 13 amino acids. Germline V gene sequence: CDR1 GTSNPN, CDR2 SVGIG (reference sequence). CDR3 loop: CAWSRGRDQPQHF. For the CDR3, the DNA is TGTGCCTGGAGTCGGGGCCGAGATCAGCCCCAGCATTTT.

The rearrangement uses TRBV19 and TRBJ1-6; D gene unclear. Trimming removed 5 bases from V and 7 bases from J, with 18 bases in between. Germline V gene data show CDR1 as LNHDA and CDR2 as SQIVND (reference sequence). The CDR3 has 16 residues. The DNA of the CDR3 is TGTGCCAGTAGTCCTGTCCAAACAAGGCTCAATTCACCCCTCCACTTT. It is translated as CASSPVQTRLNSPLHF.

V is TRBV29-1 and J is TRBJ1-1; TRBD1 matches 8 bases. Germline CDR1 and CDR2: SQVTM and ANQGSEA. The trim removed 6 bases at V and 0 bases at J, leaving 6 bases unmatched. This CDR3 region has 14 residues. CDR3 DNA: TGCAGCGTCGGGACAGGACATATGAACACTGAAGCTTTCTTT. Translated, it gives CSVGTGHMNTEAFF.

This chain connects TRBV18 to TRBJ2-5; 8 bases agree with TRBD2. CDR1 is KGHSH and CDR2 is LQKENI in the germline V gene. CDR3 length equals 14 residues. V gave up 1 base and J gave up 2 bases; unmatched junction bases: 0. The CDR3 here is CASSPQRGQETQYF. The CDR3 DNA reads TGTGCCAGCTCACCACAGCGGGGGCAAGAGACCCAGTACTTC.

The CDR3 bases are TGCGCCAGCAGCTTTCGGACGGATGGTGATGGCTACACCTTC. As protein: CASSFRTDGDGYTF. The V call is TRBV5-1, the J call TRBJ1-2; D is unclear. CDR3 size: 14 residues. Germline lookup yields CDR1 SGHRS and CDR2 YFSETQ. V was clipped by 2 bases and J by 6 bases, with 14 bases between them.

The chain has TRBV11-2 and TRBJ1-2, with D uncertain. This CDR3 has 14 residues. The germline V and J ends were trimmed by 3 bases and 0 bases, with 8 bases remaining between them. Per germline, CDR1 SGHAT and CDR2 FQNNGV. This CDR3 is CASSFQETNYGYTF. The CDR3 DNA reads as TGTGCCAGCAGCTTTCAGGAGACTAACTATGGCTACACCTTC.

This clone was counted once. This chain links TRBV11-2 with TRBJ2-1; tentative D call: TRBD2 (6 bases). The CDR3 is 13 amino acids. CDR1 is SGHAT, CDR2 FQNNGV, per germline. V shed 3 bases and J shed 9 bases, with 12 bases lying between them. CDR3 in amino acids: CASSFSLASEQFF. The CDR3 region has the DNA TGTGCCAGCAGCTTCTCACTAGCAAGTGAGCAGTTCTTC.

The rearrangement links TRBV19 to TRBJ1-5; 8 positions agree with TRBD1. This CDR3 is 13 amino acids long. V shed 10 bases, J shed 2 bases, and the junction held 4 bases outside the gene matches. CDR1 and CDR2 from the germline V gene are LNHDA and SQIVND (reference sequence). The DNA for the CDR3 is TGTGCCACCGCGGACAGGGGCAATCAGCCCCAGCATTTT. Amino acid sequence: CATADRGNQPQHF.

V usage is TRBV29-1 and J usage is TRBJ1-2; maybe TRBD1 (6 bases). Germline V gives CDR1 SQVTM, CDR2 ANQGSEA. The CDR3 sequence is 13 residues long. V gave up 2 bases and J gave up 4 bases, with 11 bases separating them. The CDR3 coding sequence is TGCAGCGTTGAAATACAGGGTGGCTATGGCTACACCTTC. Protein: CSVEIQGGYGYTF.

The chain employs TRBV23-1 and TRBJ1-1; TRBD1 agrees at 9 bases. TRBV23-1 carries the ORF label, with uncertain function. Trimming removed 3 bases from V and 2 bases from J; junction bases left unmatched: 19. The CDR3 runs 20 residues. CDR3 sequence: CASSQNLGREDRGDNTEAFF. The CDR3 nucleotides read TGCGCCAGCAGTCAGAACCTGGGGAGGGAGGACAGGGGAGATAACACTGAAGCTTTCTTT.

This rearrangement joins TRBV14 to TRBJ2-3, with a weak D call TRBD1 (6 bases). The germline gives CDR1 SGHDN, CDR2 FVKESK. V gave up 4 bases and J gave up 2 bases, with 16 bases separating them. This CDR3 spans 16 amino acids. Here the CDR3 reads CASSLTLGAYTDTQYF. The CDR3 DNA is TGTGCCAGCAGCCTCACCTTGGGGGCCTACACAGATACGCAGTATTTT. The variable domain in full, completed from reference TRBV14 and TRBJ2-3, reads EAGVTQFPSHSVIEKGQTVTLRCDPISGHDNLYWYRRVMGKEIKFLLHFVKESKQDESGMPNNRFLAERTGGTYSTLKVQPAELEDSGVYFCASSLTLGAYTDTQYFGPGTRLTVL.

The chain employs TRBV2 and TRBJ1-4, with no clear D. Germline V lookup: CDR1 SNHLY, CDR2 FYNNEI. The CDR3 contains 14 residues. V was cut by 3 bases and J by 4 bases, with 9 bases left in between. The CDR3 coding sequence is TGTGCCAGCAGTGATAATCGGGGTAATGAAAAACTGTTTTTT. This gives the protein CASSDNRGNEKLFF.

The genes are TRBV7-3 and TRBJ1-1; D unclear. The CDR3 covers 17 residues. Germline CDR1 reads SGHTA; CDR2 reads FQGTGA. Between the trimmed V and J ends, which lost 5 bases and 1 base, there was a span of 20 bases. Here the CDR3 reads CASSPREYLRRNTEAFF. In DNA form, the CDR3 reads TGTGCCAGCAGCCCTAGGGAGTATTTGCGACGGAACACTGAAGCTTTCTTT.

This chain links TRBV4-3 with TRBJ2-1; 12 bases agree with TRBD2. After removal of 0 bases from V and 7 bases from J, the junction contained 7 bases not matched to a gene. Per the germline V gene, CDR1 is LGHNA and CDR2 is YSLEER. CDR3 length: 17 residues. CDR3 nucleotide sequence: TGCGCCAGCAGCCAAGAACTCCTAGCGGGGGGGCAGAATGAGCAGTTCTTC. This sequence encodes CASSQELLAGGQNEQFF.

The chain links TRBV4-3 to TRBJ2-7, with 11 bases identical to TRBD2. The germline CDR1 and CDR2 sequences are LGHNA and YSLEER. The CDR3 runs to 19 residues. V shed 1 base and J 1 base; nucleotides not matched to a gene: 12. The CDR3 region has the DNA TGCGCCAGCAGCCAAGCCCAACAGGGACTAGCGGCTTATTCCTACGAGCAGTACTTC. Translating gives CASSQAQQGLAAYSYEQYF.

This chain connects TRBV6-6 to TRBJ1-2; tentatively, D is TRBD1 (6 bases). There are 13 residues in the CDR3. V dropped 9 bases and J dropped 8 bases, with 19 bases sitting between them. Germline V lookup: CDR1 MNHNY, CDR2 SVGAGI (reference sequence). The CDR3 reads CASRSPGEDGYTF. CDR3 bases: TGTGCCAGTCGATCGCCAGGGGAAGACGGCTACACCTTC.

This clone was counted between two and nine times. The chain is built from TRBV2 and TRBJ2-7; D is uncertain. Germline V gives CDR1 SNHLY, CDR2 FYNNEI. The CDR3 totals 14 residues. Trimming took off 5 bases at V and 4 bases at J, with 15 bases between the two ends. CDR3 nucleotide sequence: TGTGCCAGCAGTTCCGTGGCCGACCGATACGAGCAGTACTTC. Its translation: CASSSVADRYEQYF.

Comments on this clone: The identical CDR3 is also encoded by other nucleotide sequences in the sample. The chain couples TRBV30 to TRBJ1-1; D not resolved. CDR1 is GTSNPN and CDR2 is SVGIG in the germline V gene (reference sequence). V lost 3 bases and J 4 bases, leaving 18 bases between the germline ends. The CDR3 extends over 15 amino acids. The CDR3 DNA reads TGTGCCTGGAGCGTTAGGACGACGGTGGGCACTGAAGCTTTCTTT. Its protein is CAWSVRTTVGTEAFF.

This sequence joins TRBV29-1 and TRBJ2-7; 7 bases are a match to TRBD1. CDR1 and CDR2 (germline): SQVTM, ANQGSEA. The CDR3 loop spans 11 amino acids. The V segment lost 1 base and the J segment 7 bases; nucleotides outside the gene matches: 1. The CDR3 sequence: CSVEVTGEQYF. CDR3 sequence (DNA): TGCAGCGTTGAAGTGACAGGGGAGCAGTACTTC.

This clone was seen a handful of times. V is TRBV10-2 and J is TRBJ1-4; D unclear. CDR1 and CDR2 from the germline V gene are WSHSY and SAAADI. This CDR3 spans 13 amino acids. Trimming removed 6 bases from V and 6 bases from J, with 11 bases in between. This CDR3 is CASRRPGDEKLFF. The CDR3 DNA reads TGCGCCAGCAGACGACCCGGAGATGAAAAACTGTTTTTT.

The chain uses TRBV5-1 and TRBJ1-4; D not certain. CDR1 SGHRS and CDR2 YFSETQ come from the germline V gene. This CDR3 is built from 15 residues. V was clipped by 3 bases and J by 5 bases, with 14 bases between them. This chain's CDR3 is CASSSDSLGNEKLFF. CDR3 nucleotides: TGCGCCAGCAGCTCCGACTCCCTTGGGAATGAAAAACTGTTTTTT.

The rearrangement joins TRBV28 to TRBJ1-3; D call uncertain. CDR1 is MDHEN, CDR2 SYDVKM, per germline. This CDR3 spans 12 amino acids. Trimming pared 3 bases from V and 2 bases from J, leaving 2 bases between. CDR3 coding DNA: TGTGCCAGCAGTTTGGCTGGAAACACCATATATTTT. Translation gives CASSLAGNTIYF.

V usage is TRBV7-2 and J usage is TRBJ2-2, with D possibly matching TRBD1 (6 bases). The germline CDR1 and CDR2 sequences are SGHTA and FQGNSA. The CDR3 spans 15 residues. V gave up 2 bases and J gave up 1 base, with 8 bases separating them. The CDR3 DNA sequence: TGTGCCAGCAGCTTAAGGGGACAGAACACCGGGGAGCTGTTTTTT. It translates to CASSLRGQNTGELFF.

The chain employs TRBV5-5 and TRBJ2-6; the D gene is possibly TRBD2 (5 bases). Germline V gene lookup returns CDR1 SGHKS and CDR2 YYEKEE (reference sequence). The CDR3 sequence is 17 residues long. Trimming took 6 bases from V and 1 from J, leaving 17 bases between them. The CDR3 reads CASTGWAGWSGANVLTF. The DNA of the CDR3 is TGTGCCAGCACGGGGTGGGCAGGCTGGTCTGGGGCCAACGTCCTGACTTTC.

J is TRBJ1-1 and V is TRBV7-7; D unresolved. Trimming left V 4 bases short and J 4 bases short, with 16 bases between. Germline V CDR1 and CDR2: SSHAT, FNYEAQ (reference sequence). CDR3 length equals 15 residues. CDR3 sequence: CASSSRVLICTEAFF. CDR3 DNA sequence: TGTGCCAGCAGCTCCCGAGTCTTAATCTGCACTGAAGCTTTCTTT. Drawing the rest from reference TRBV7-7 and TRBJ1-1, the complete variable domain is GAGVSQSPRYKVTKRGQDVTLRCDPISSHATLYWYQQALGQGPEFLTYFNYEAQPDKSGLPSDRFSAERPEGSISTLTIQRTEQRDSAMYRCASSSRVLICTEAFFGQGTRLTVV.

This rearrangement joins TRBV18 to TRBJ2-3; unclear D gene. The CDR3 has 14 residues. Germline CDR1 reads KGHSH; CDR2 reads LQKENI. V dropped 3 bases and J dropped 6 bases, with 13 bases sitting between them. This chain's CDR3 is CASSPVPFGDTQYF. The CDR3 nucleotides are TGTGCCAGCTCACCCGTCCCATTTGGTGATACGCAGTATTTT. The full variable domain, rest sourced from reference TRBV18 and TRBJ2-3, is NAGVMQNPRHLVRRRGQEARLRCSPMKGHSHVYWYRQLPEEGLKFMVYLQKENIIDESGMPKERFSAEFPKEGPSILRIQQVVRGDSAAYFCASSPVPFGDTQYFGPGTRLTVL.